The 27 T cell receptor beta chains below come from one sample, sequenced in a study of cytomegalovirus exposure and HLA in healthy donors (dated by TCRdb to between 2016 and 2019). The receptor library was made with the immunoSEQ multiplex PCR assay. A mixture of 60 forward primers for TCR Vbeta segments and 13 reverse primers for TCR Jbeta segments was used in the multiplex PCR. The table was pulled from immuneACCESS by TCRdb, which kept in-frame rearrangements only. Such tables lose some clones; where checked, under half of the loss comes from unresolved V genes, and the rest has no known cause. The sample table lists fewer than 200,000 clones, around 80% of them with a count of one. The top ten clonotypes cover 4% to 5% of the sample. Sequencing input: PBMCs. These receptors all stem from a man aged 30 to 45 in good health and CMV-seronegative.

This rearrangement joins TRBV6-6 to TRBJ1-4; tentatively, D is TRBD1 (5 bases). The germline V gene encodes CDR1 MNHNY and CDR2 SVGAGI (reference sequence). The ends were cut back, 6 bases at V and 8 bases at J, with 19 bases in the middle. The CDR3 sequence is 15 residues long. The CDR3 here is CASSPPGGIEEKLFF. CDR3 nucleotide sequence: TGTGCCAGCAGCCCCCCCGGGGGGATAGAGGAAAAACTGTTTTTT.

The chain joins TRBV15 to TRBJ1-5; possible D gene TRBD1, 6 bases. This CDR3 comprises 15 residues. Germline CDR1 is LNHNV and CDR2 is YYDKDF (reference sequence). Trimming stripped 5 bases from V and 2 bases from J, with 13 bases between. The DNA of the CDR3 is TGTGCCACCAGCCCGGGGGGCATCGGCAATCAGCCCCAGCATTTT. Protein: CATSPGGIGNQPQHF. Based on the CDR3 plus reference TRBV15 and TRBJ1-5, the full variable domain is DAMVIQNPRYQVTQFGKPVTLSCSQTLNHNVMYWYQQKSSQAPKLLFHYYDKDFNNEADTPDNFQSRRPNTSFCFLDIRSPGLGDTAMYLCATSPGGIGNQPQHFGDGTRLSIL.

The chain's CDR3 is CASRGIGRQLSNQPQHF. CDR3 nucleotide sequence: TGTGCCAGCAGAGGTATAGGACGACAGCTTAGCAATCAGCCCCAGCATTTT. The V gene is TRBV27, the J gene TRBJ1-5, with D tentatively TRBD1 (5 bases). The V gene's germline CDR1 is MNHEY and CDR2 SMNVEV (reference sequence). Trimming took 6 bases from V and 0 from J, leaving 18 bases between them. This CDR3 comprises 17 residues.

V usage is TRBV6-5 and J usage is TRBJ1-2; D may be TRBD1 (6 bases). Germline V gene sequence: CDR1 MNHEY, CDR2 SVGAGI. V lost 6 bases, J lost 5 bases, and 13 bases lay in between. This CDR3 is built from 13 residues. DNA of the CDR3: TGTGCCAGCAGCTTCACAGGACAGTATGGCTACACCTTC. Protein: CASSFTGQYGYTF.

This clone has just one count. The V gene is TRBV9, the J gene TRBJ2-1, with D maybe TRBD2 (6 bases). Germline assignment: CDR1 SGDLS and CDR2 YYNGEE. The CDR3 has 15 residues. V was shortened by 2 bases and J by 4 bases, with 13 bases between the two germline ends. CDR3 sequence (DNA): TGTGCCAGCAGCGTCGGCGGGGCAGCTTACAATGAGCAGTTCTTC. Translated: CASSVGGAAYNEQFF.

The V gene is TRBV7-9, the J gene TRBJ2-1; D may be TRBD1 (6 bases). The CDR3 consists of 13 residues. Germline CDR1 SEHNR, CDR2 FQNEAQ (reference sequence). V was pared by 3 bases and J by 10 bases, with 13 bases between. The CDR3 DNA is TGTGCCAGCAGCTTCCGACAGGTTCGCGAGCAGTTCTTC. Its translation is CASSFRQVREQFF.

This clone was found a few times. This CDR3 is CSVVPSGTYYEQYF. The CDR3 region has the DNA TGCAGCGTTGTGCCTAGTGGAACTTACTACGAGCAGTACTTC. The rearrangement links TRBV29-1 to TRBJ2-7; D not resolved. This CDR3 spans 14 amino acids. V was clipped by 4 bases and J by 3 bases, with 16 bases between them. Germline V lookup: CDR1 SQVTM, CDR2 ANQGSEA.

This chain uses TRBV4-3 with TRBJ1-2, with D perhaps matching TRBD1 (6 bases). Deletions cut 0 bases from V and 5 bases from J, with 16 bases between. This CDR3 contains 16 residues. Germline-derived CDR1 and CDR2 are LGHNA and YSLEER. CDR3 protein: CASSQELDRLGYGYTF. The CDR3 bases are TGCGCCAGCAGCCAAGAATTAGACAGGTTAGGGTATGGCTACACCTTC.

This chain joins TRBV6-6 and TRBJ1-2, with 7 bases fitting TRBD1. Germline V lookup: CDR1 MNHNY, CDR2 SVGAGI (reference sequence). The CDR3 totals 14 residues. After removal of 2 bases from V and 8 bases from J, the junction contained 8 bases not matched to a gene. The CDR3 loop reads CASSYENRGGGYTF. The CDR3 DNA is TGTGCCAGCAGTTACGAAAACAGGGGCGGAGGCTACACCTTC.

The chain joins TRBV27 to TRBJ1-3, with D possibly matching TRBD1 (5 bases). The CDR3 is 14 residues long. Trimming pared 3 bases from V and 0 bases from J, leaving 6 bases between. Germline CDR1 and CDR2: MNHEY and SMNVEV (reference sequence). The CDR3 sequence is CASSLGRSGNTIYF. In DNA form, the CDR3 reads TGTGCCAGCAGTTTGGGGCGCTCTGGAAACACCATATATTTT.

V is TRBV7-3 and J is TRBJ2-1; D uncertain. Germline CDR1 reads SGHTA; CDR2 reads FQGTGA. Trimming cost V 5 bases and J 4 bases, with 21 bases left between them. This CDR3 comprises 17 residues. The CDR3 loop is CASSLEPPTTRYNEQFF. In nucleotides, the CDR3 is TGTGCCAGCAGCCTCGAGCCACCAACGACACGGTACAATGAGCAGTTCTTC.

The chain uses TRBV27 and TRBJ2-2; D is possibly TRBD1 (6 bases). Germline V gene data show CDR1 as MNHEY and CDR2 as SMNVEV (reference sequence). Between the trimmed V and J ends, which lost 3 bases and 0 bases, there was a span of 11 bases. This CDR3 contains 16 residues. As DNA, the CDR3 is TGTGCCAGCAGTTTGGGCTACAGGGCGAACACCGGGGAGCTGTTTTTT. It encodes CASSLGYRANTGELFF.

This chain links TRBV7-9 with TRBJ2-5; no firm D call. CDR1 SEHNR and CDR2 FQNEAQ come from the germline V gene (reference sequence). Trimming stripped 4 bases from V and 4 bases from J, with 10 bases between. The CDR3 totals 13 residues. CDR3 loop: CASSSRVTETQYF. DNA for the CDR3: TGTGCCAGCAGCTCCCGGGTCACAGAGACCCAGTACTTC.

This clone was recorded once. The V gene is TRBV6-5, the J gene TRBJ2-3; TRBD1 is a possible D gene (5 bases). Germline lookup yields CDR1 MNHEY and CDR2 SVGAGI. V gave up 8 bases and J gave up 2 bases, with 17 bases separating them. This CDR3 has 15 amino acids. CDR3 protein: CASSRARTITDTQYF. CDR3 in DNA: TGTGCCAGCTCCAGGGCCCGAACCATCACAGATACGCAGTATTTT.

This clone was picked up one time. The gene calls are TRBV19 and TRBJ2-1; D is possibly TRBD1 (6 bases). Deletions cut 7 bases from V and 4 bases from J, with 17 bases between. This CDR3 has 15 residues. The germline gives CDR1 LNHDA, CDR2 SQIVND (reference sequence). The DNA of the CDR3 is TGTGCCAGTACCTCCCCCGGGACACTATACAATGAGCAGTTCTTC. This encodes CASTSPGTLYNEQFF.

The chain uses TRBV28 and TRBJ1-4; D perhaps matches TRBD1 (5 bases). The CDR3 runs 16 residues. Germline lookup yields CDR1 MDHEN and CDR2 SYDVKM. Trimming took 6 bases from V and 5 from J, leaving 19 bases between them. The CDR3 here is CASRYLQARGNEKLFF. The CDR3 bases are TGTGCCAGCAGATATCTACAGGCCCGTGGGAATGAAAAACTGTTTTTT.

This clone appeared a few times. The sample contains more than one DNA sequence encoding this CDR3. The chain uses TRBV5-1 and TRBJ1-2, with a weak D call TRBD1 (6 bases). Germline V CDR1 and CDR2: SGHRS, YFSETQ. Deletions cut 1 base from V and 2 bases from J, with 6 bases between. This CDR3 region has 13 residues. The CDR3 spells CASSLQGNYGYTF. CDR3 in DNA: TGCGCCAGCAGCTTGCAGGGGAACTATGGCTACACCTTC.

This sequence joins TRBV6-1 and TRBJ1-6; D possibly corresponds to TRBD1 (5 bases). Germline V gives CDR1 MNHNS, CDR2 SASEGT. The CDR3 has 16 amino acids. Trimming took off 4 bases at V and 9 bases at J, with 19 bases between the two ends. CDR3 DNA: TGTGCCAGCAGTGTGGGAGGGGACCCCACAGGTTCACCCCTCCACTTT. This encodes CASSVGGDPTGSPLHF.

The chain combines TRBV27 with TRBJ2-1; D is perhaps TRBD1 (5 bases). CDR1 MNHEY and CDR2 SMNVEV come from the germline V gene (reference sequence). V dropped 1 base and J dropped 6 bases, with 28 bases sitting between them. The CDR3 length is 20 residues. The CDR3 DNA follows: TGTGCCAGCAGTTTATTCTCCCCCACAGGCTTAATGGATCGAAGCAATGAGCAGTTCTTC. Translation gives CASSLFSPTGLMDRSNEQFF.

The J gene is TRBJ1-6, the V gene TRBV30, with TRBD1 matching 9 bases. Germline CDR1 is GTSNPN and CDR2 is SVGIG (reference sequence). The CDR3 runs to 18 residues. The V and J ends lost 4 bases and 4 bases, in that order; junction bases with no gene match: 14. The CDR3 reads CAWMIYPAGTGYNSPLHF. The CDR3 coding sequence is TGTGCCTGGATGATATACCCAGCCGGGACAGGGTATAATTCACCCCTCCACTTT.

Only a few counts were recorded for this clone. The rearrangement joins TRBV5-6 to TRBJ2-2; D is unclear. Trimming removed 2 bases at V and 6 bases at J, with 2 bases between. Germline V gene lookup returns CDR1 SGHDT and CDR2 YYEEEE. The CDR3 is made up of 11 amino acids. As DNA, the CDR3 is TGTGCCAGCAGCTTCGCCGGGGAGCTGTTTTTT. Protein: CASSFAGELFF.

Written as DNA, the CDR3 is TGTGCCAGCAGTGTTAAACAGGACATCTTCTATGGCTACACCTTC. It codes for CASSVKQDIFYGYTF. The chain has TRBV2 and TRBJ1-2; D might be TRBD1 (5 bases). Germline loops: CDR1 SNHLY, CDR2 FYNNEI. The germline V and J ends were trimmed by 4 bases and 4 bases, with 16 bases remaining between them. The CDR3 length is 15 residues.

J is TRBJ1-2 and V is TRBV6-6; D gene ambiguous. CDR3 length: 13 amino acids. Germline assignment: CDR1 MNHNY and CDR2 SVGAGI (reference sequence). Trimming left V 7 bases short and J 5 bases short, with 14 bases between. CDR3 protein: CASMGAAWYGYTF. CDR3 in DNA: TGTGCCAGCATGGGAGCGGCGTGGTATGGCTACACCTTC.

The CDR3 loop reads CASSWTGGNTEAFF. CDR3 nucleotide sequence: TGTGCCAGCAGCTGGACAGGGGGGAACACTGAAGCTTTCTTT. J is TRBJ1-1 and V is TRBV7-6, with 10 bases fitting TRBD1. V gave up 4 bases and J gave up 1 base; unmatched junction bases: 0. The germline V gene encodes CDR1 SGHVS and CDR2 FNYEAQ. The CDR3 spans 14 residues.

This clone was recorded only once. This chain connects TRBV7-2 to TRBJ2-7, with 9 bases lining up with TRBD1. V shed 4 bases, J shed 3 bases, and the junction held 4 bases outside the gene matches. The CDR3 length is 14 residues. Germline V gene lookup returns CDR1 SGHTA and CDR2 FQGNSA. This CDR3 is CASSSGTGIYEQYF. CDR3 bases: TGTGCCAGCAGCTCCGGGACAGGGATCTACGAGCAGTACTTC. Looking up the rest from reference TRBV7-2 and TRBJ2-7 gives the full variable domain: GAGVSQSPSNKVTEKGKDVELRCDPISGHTALYWYRQSLGQGLEFLIYFQGNSAPDKSGLPSDRFSAERTGGSVSTLTIQRTQQEDSAVYLCASSSGTGIYEQYFGPGTRLTVT.

The chain is built from TRBV6-5 and TRBJ1-5; no firm D call. The V end was cut by 2 bases, the J end by 5 bases, with 7 bases between. The CDR3 totals 13 residues. Germline lookup yields CDR1 MNHEY and CDR2 SVGAGI. DNA for the CDR3: TGTGCCAGCAGTTACCTGAGGGATCAGCCCCAGCATTTT. It codes for CASSYLRDQPQHF.

V and J are TRBV4-3 and TRBJ1-5, with TRBD1 identical over 8 bases. Looked up from germline, CDR1 is LGHNA and CDR2 is YSLEER. CDR3 length equals 16 residues. J was trimmed by 7 bases and V by 0 bases; bases with no gene match: 8. The DNA for the CDR3 is TGCGCCAGCAGCCAAGATGTCAGGGGGCTACGGCAGCCCCAGCATTTT. It yields the protein CASSQDVRGLRQPQHF.